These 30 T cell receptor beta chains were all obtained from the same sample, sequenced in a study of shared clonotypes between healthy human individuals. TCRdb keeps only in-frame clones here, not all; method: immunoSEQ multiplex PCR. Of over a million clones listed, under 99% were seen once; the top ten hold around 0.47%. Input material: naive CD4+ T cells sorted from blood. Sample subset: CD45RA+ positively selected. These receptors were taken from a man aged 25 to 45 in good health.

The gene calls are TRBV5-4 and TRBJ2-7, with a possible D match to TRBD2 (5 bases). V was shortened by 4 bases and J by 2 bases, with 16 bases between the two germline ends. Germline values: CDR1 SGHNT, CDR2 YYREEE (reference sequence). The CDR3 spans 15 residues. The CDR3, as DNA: TGTGCCAGCAGCACAAGACTATCTAACCCCTACGAGCAGTACTTC. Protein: CASSTRLSNPYEQYF.

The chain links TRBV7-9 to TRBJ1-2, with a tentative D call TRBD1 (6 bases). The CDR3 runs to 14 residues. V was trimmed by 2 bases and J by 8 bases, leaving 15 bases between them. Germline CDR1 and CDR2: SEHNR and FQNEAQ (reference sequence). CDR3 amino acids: CASSLSLPGAGYTF. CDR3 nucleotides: TGTGCCAGCAGCTTATCCCTCCCAGGGGCCGGCTACACCTTC.

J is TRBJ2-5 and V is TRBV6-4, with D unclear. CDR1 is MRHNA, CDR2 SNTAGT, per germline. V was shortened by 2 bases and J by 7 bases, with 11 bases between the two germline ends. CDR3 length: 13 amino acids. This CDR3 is CASSDSPKGTQYF. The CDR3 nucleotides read TGTGCCAGCAGTGACAGCCCCAAAGGGACCCAGTACTTC.

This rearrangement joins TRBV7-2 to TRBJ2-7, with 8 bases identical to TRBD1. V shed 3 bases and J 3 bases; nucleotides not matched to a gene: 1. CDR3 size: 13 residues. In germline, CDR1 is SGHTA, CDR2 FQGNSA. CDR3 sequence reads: CASSFDRGYEQYF. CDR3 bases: TGTGCCAGCAGCTTTGACAGGGGCTACGAGCAGTACTTC.

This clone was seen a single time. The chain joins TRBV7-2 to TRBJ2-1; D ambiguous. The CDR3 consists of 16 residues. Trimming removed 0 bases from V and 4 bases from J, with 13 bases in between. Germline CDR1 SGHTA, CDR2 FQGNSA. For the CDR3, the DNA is TGTGCCAGCAGCTTAGCGCTCCTAGGGCAGTACAATGAGCAGTTCTTC. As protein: CASSLALLGQYNEQFF.

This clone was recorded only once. The CDR3: CASSLRSAGHYNEQFF. The CDR3 DNA follows: TGTGCCAGCAGCTTACGCTCGGCGGGACATTACAATGAGCAGTTCTTC. The gene calls are TRBV7-9 and TRBJ2-1; D may be TRBD1 or TRBD2 (6 bases each). Germline V gene data show CDR1 as SEHNR and CDR2 as FQNEAQ (reference sequence). Trimming removed 2 bases at V and 4 bases at J, with 15 bases between. CDR3 length: 16 residues. Using reference TRBV7-9 and TRBJ2-1 for the parts outside the CDR3, the full variable domain is DTGVSQNPRHKITKRGQNVTFRCDPISEHNRLYWYRQTLGQGPEFLTYFQNEAQLEKSRLLSDRFSAERPKGSFSTLEIQRTEQGDSAMYLCASSLRSAGHYNEQFFGPGTRLTVL.

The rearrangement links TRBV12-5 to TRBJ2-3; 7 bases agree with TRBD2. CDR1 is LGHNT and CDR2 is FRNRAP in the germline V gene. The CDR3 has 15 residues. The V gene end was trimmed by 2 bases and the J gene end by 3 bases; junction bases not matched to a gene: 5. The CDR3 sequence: CASGLTGLGTDTQYF. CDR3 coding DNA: TGTGCTAGTGGTTTGACCGGACTAGGGACAGATACGCAGTATTTT.

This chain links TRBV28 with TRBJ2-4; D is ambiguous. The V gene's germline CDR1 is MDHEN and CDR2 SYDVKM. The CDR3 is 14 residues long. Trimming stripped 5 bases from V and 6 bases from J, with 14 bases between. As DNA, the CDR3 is TGTGCCAGCAGTCCCCCCTCGTCAGGAAACATTCAGTACTTC. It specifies CASSPPSSGNIQYF.

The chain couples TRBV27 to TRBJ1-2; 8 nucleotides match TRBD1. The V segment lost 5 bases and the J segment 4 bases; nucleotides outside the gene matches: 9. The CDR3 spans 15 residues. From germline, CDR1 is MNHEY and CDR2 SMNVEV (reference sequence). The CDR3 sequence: CASSPGTGDFYGYTF. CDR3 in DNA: TGTGCCAGCAGTCCAGGGACAGGAGATTTCTATGGCTACACCTTC.

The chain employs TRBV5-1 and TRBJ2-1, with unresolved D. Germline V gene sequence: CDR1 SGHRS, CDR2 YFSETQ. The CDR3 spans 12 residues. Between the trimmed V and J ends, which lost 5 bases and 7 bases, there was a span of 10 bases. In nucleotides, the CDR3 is TGCGCCAGCAGACACGGTAGTAATGAGCAGTTCTTC. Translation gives CASRHGSNEQFF.

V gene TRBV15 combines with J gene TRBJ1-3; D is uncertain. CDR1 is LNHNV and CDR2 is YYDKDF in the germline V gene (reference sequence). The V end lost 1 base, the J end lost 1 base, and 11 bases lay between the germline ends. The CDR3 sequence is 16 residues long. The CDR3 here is CATSRGGPNSGNTIYF. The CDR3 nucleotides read TGTGCCACCAGCAGAGGTGGGCCCAATTCTGGAAACACCATATATTTT.

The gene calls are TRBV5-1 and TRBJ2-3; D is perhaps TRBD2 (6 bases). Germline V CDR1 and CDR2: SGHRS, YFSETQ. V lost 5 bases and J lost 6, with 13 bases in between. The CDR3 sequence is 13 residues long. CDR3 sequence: CASRGRERDTQYF. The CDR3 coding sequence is TGCGCCAGCAGGGGTCGGGAGAGGGATACGCAGTATTTT.

CDR3 DNA: TGTGCCGGGGCGGGGAAGGGGGATAGCAATCAGCCCCAGCATTTT. Protein product: CAGAGKGDSNQPQHF. The chain uses TRBV28 and TRBJ1-5; tentative D call: TRBD1 (6 bases). The CDR3 covers 15 residues. The germline V gene has CDR1 MDHEN and CDR2 SYDVKM. V was trimmed by 11 bases and J by 0 bases, leaving 17 bases between them.

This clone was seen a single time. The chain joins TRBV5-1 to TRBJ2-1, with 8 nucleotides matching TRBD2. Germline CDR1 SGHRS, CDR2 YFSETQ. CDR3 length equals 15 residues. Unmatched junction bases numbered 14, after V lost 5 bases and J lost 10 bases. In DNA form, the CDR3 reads TGCGCCAGCAGTCTTACTCCGGGACTAGGAGGGGAGCAGTTCTTC. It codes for CASSLTPGLGGEQFF.

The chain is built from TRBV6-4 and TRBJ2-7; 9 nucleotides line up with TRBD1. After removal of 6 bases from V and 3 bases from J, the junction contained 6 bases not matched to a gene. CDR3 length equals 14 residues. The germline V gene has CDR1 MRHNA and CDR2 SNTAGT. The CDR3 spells CASSRTGDHYEQYF. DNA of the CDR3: TGTGCCAGCAGCCGGACAGGGGATCACTACGAGCAGTACTTC.

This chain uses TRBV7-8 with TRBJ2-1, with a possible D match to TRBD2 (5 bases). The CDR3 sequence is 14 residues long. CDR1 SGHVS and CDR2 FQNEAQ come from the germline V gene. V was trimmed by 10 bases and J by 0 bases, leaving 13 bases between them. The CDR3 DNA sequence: TGTGCCACCAACTCGGGGTCCTCCTACAATGAGCAGTTCTTC. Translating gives CATNSGSSYNEQFF.

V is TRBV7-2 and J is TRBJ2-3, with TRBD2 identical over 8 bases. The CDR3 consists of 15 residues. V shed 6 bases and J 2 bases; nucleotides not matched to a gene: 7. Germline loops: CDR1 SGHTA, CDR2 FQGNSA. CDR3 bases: TGTGCCAGCAGAACAGTAGCGGGGACCACAGATACGCAGTATTTT. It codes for CASRTVAGTTDTQYF.

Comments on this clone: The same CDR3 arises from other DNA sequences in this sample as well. CDR3 loop: CASSGTSGSYEQYF. The CDR3 bases are TGCGCCAGCAGCGGGACTAGCGGTTCCTACGAGCAGTACTTC. This chain joins TRBV5-1 and TRBJ2-7; 11 bases are shared with TRBD2. The CDR3 loop spans 14 amino acids. J gave up 1 base and V 4 bases, and 1 base lay outside the gene matches. Germline CDR1 is SGHRS and CDR2 is YFSETQ.

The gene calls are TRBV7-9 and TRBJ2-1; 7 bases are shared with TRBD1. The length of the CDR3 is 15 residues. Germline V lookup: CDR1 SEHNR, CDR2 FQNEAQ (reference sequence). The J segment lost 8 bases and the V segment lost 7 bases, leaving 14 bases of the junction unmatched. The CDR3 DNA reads TGTGCCAGCAAGGCGACAGGGATATCTGGGGATGAGCAGTTCTTC. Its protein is CASKATGISGDEQFF.

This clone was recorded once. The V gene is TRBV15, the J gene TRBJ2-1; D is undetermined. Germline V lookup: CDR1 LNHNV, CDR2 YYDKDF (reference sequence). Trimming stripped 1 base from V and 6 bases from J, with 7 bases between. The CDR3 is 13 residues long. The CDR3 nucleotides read TGTGCCACCAGCAGAGGCAAGGGCAATGAGCAGTTCTTC. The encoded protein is CATSRGKGNEQFF.

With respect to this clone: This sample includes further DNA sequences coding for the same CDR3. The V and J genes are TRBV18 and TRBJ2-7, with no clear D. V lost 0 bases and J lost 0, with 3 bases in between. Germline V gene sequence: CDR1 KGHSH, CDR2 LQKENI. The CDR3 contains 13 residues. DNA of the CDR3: TGTGCCAGCTCACCACCTGGCTCCTACGAGCAGTACTTC. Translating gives CASSPPGSYEQYF.

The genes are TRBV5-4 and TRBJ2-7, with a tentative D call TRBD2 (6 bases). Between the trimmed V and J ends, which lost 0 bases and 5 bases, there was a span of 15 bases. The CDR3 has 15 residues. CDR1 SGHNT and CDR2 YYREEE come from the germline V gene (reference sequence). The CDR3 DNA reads TGTGCCAGCAGCTTGGGGAGGGGAAGTAGCAACGAGCAGTACTTC. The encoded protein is CASSLGRGSSNEQYF.

CDR3 DNA sequence: TGTGCCAGCAGCCACGGACGGGCACAAGAGACCCAGTACTTC. Translation: CASSHGRAQETQYF. The chain uses TRBV7-2 and TRBJ2-5; no clear D. The CDR3 loop spans 14 amino acids. Trimming stripped 5 bases from V and 2 bases from J, with 12 bases between. Germline CDR1 and CDR2: SGHTA and FQGNSA. The full variable domain, in which reference TRBV7-2 and TRBJ2-5 provide the parts outside the CDR3, is GAGVSQSPSNKVTEKGKDVELRCDPISGHTALYWYRQSLGQGLEFLIYFQGNSAPDKSGLPSDRFSAERTGGSVSTLTIQRTQQEDSAVYLCASSHGRAQETQYFGPGTRLLVL.

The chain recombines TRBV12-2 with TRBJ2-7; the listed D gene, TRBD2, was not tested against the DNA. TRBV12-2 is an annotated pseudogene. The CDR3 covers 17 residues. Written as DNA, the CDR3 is TGTGCAAGTCGCTTCATCCCCCCGGCTAGCGGGAGGGCCGATCAGTACTTC. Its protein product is CASRFIPPASGRADQYF.

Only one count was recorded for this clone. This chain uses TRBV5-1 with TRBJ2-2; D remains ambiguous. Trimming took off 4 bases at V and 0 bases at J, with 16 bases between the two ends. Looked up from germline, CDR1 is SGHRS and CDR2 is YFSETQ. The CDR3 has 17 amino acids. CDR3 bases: TGCGCCAGCAGCCTGAACCCGTTAAGTTCGAACACCGGGGAGCTGTTTTTT. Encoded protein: CASSLNPLSSNTGELFF.

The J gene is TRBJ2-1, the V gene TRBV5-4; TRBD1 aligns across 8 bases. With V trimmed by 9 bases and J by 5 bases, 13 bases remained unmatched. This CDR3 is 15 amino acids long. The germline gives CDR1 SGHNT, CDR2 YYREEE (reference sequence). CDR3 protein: CATQGAGAVHNEQFF. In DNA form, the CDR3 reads TGTGCCACCCAGGGGGCTGGGGCGGTCCACAATGAGCAGTTCTTC.

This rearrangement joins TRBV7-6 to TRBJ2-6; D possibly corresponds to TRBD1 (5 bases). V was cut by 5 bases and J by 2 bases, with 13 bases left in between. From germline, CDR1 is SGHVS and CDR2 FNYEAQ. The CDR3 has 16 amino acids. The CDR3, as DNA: TGTGCCAGCAGCCAATATCAGGGTACTGGGGCCAACGTCCTGACTTTC. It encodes CASSQYQGTGANVLTF.

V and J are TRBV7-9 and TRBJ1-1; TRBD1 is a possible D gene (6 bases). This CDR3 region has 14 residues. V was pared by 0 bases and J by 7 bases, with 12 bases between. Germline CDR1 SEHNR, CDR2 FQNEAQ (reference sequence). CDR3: CASSLAETQGEAFF. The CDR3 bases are TGTGCCAGCAGCTTAGCGGAGACACAGGGTGAAGCTTTCTTT.

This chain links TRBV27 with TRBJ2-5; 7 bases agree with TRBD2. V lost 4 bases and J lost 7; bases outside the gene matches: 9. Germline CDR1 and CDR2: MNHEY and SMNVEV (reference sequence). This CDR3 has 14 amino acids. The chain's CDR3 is CASSSRTAGTTQYF. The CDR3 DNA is TGTGCCAGCAGTTCCCGTACAGCGGGAACGACCCAGTACTTC.

CDR3 loop: CASSDRGLYEQYF. CDR3 in DNA: TGTGCCAGCAGTGACCGGGGCCTCTACGAGCAGTACTTC. The chain combines TRBV27 with TRBJ2-7; D possibly matches TRBD1 or TRBD2 (5 bases each). Trimming took 5 bases from V and 3 from J, leaving 11 bases between them. The CDR3 spans 13 residues. CDR1 is MNHEY and CDR2 is SMNVEV in the germline V gene (reference sequence).